The clone carrying this TCR beta chain has more than one count but fewer than ten. Per germline, CDR1 LNHDA and CDR2 SQIVND (reference sequence). The CDR3 contains 18 residues. The V gene end was trimmed by 9 bases and the J gene end by 2 bases; junction bases not matched to a gene: 20. The source of the sample is a study of shared clonotypes between healthy human individuals. Generated by immunoSEQ multiplex PCR, the TCRdb table keeps only in-frame clones and is missing some. The sample yields about a million clones, 70% to 80% seen once. This TCR came from a man aged 18-30 years in good health. Some clones in this sample may be carry-over from other donors' samples. The chain links TRBV19 to TRBJ1-2, with 8 bases identical to TRBD1. Sequencing input: memory CD4+ T cells from PBMCs. Subset noted: CD45RA-negative fraction. DNA for the CDR3: TGTGCCAGCGAAAGGGGAGACAGGGGCCTCCAACTAAACTATGGCTACACCTTC. It translates to CASERGDRGLQLNYGYTF.